These 13 T cell receptor beta chains came from one sample sequenced in a study of OX40 agonist ivuxolimab in advanced cancers. The repertoire was sequenced with immunoSEQ multiplex PCR; TCRdb's copy has only in-frame clones and lacks some. Among around 86,000 clones, around nine tenths were seen once, and the ten largest hold approximately 0.38%. Sample: CD4+ or CD8+ T cells sorted from blood, taken in a trial of the OX40 agonist ivuxolimab. The receptors come from an adult with an advanced solid tumor such as melanoma, head and neck, liver or kidney cancer.

The J gene is TRBJ2-7, the V gene TRBV6-6, with 9 bases aligning to TRBD2. CDR1 and CDR2 from the germline V gene are MNHNY and SVGAGI (reference sequence). Losses at the gene ends were 0 bases for V and 2 bases for J; bases not matched to a gene: 5. The CDR3 has 16 amino acids. This CDR3 reads CASSYSFSGRTYEQYF. Here the CDR3 DNA reads TGTGCCAGCAGTTACTCTTTTAGCGGGAGAACCTACGAGCAGTACTTC.

V and J are TRBV11-2 and TRBJ1-2, with D perhaps matching TRBD1 (5 bases). The CDR3 loop spans 13 amino acids. CDR1 is SGHAT and CDR2 is FQNNGV in the germline V gene. V lost 1 base and J 6 bases, leaving 9 bases between the germline ends. This chain's CDR3 is CASSLAGRHGYTF. CDR3 coding DNA: TGTGCCAGCAGCTTAGCAGGGCGGCATGGCTACACCTTC.

The chain is built from TRBV25-1 and TRBJ2-7; 7 positions match TRBD1. V lost 3 bases, J lost 6 bases, and 14 bases stayed unmatched. Germline CDR1 MGHDK, CDR2 SYGVNS. The CDR3 is 16 residues long. CDR3 residues: CASSDPRNRGTGEQYF. The CDR3 DNA reads TGTGCCAGCAGTGACCCCAGGAACAGGGGAACCGGCGAGCAGTACTTC.

The chain joins TRBV7-9 to TRBJ2-5; D is undetermined. CDR3 length equals 14 residues. V lost 2 bases, J lost 3 bases, and 10 bases lay in between. Germline V CDR1 and CDR2: SEHNR, FQNEAQ (reference sequence). The CDR3, as DNA: TGTGCCAGCAGCTTATTTGCGAGCAAAGAGACCCAGTACTTC. Translated, it gives CASSLFASKETQYF.

The chain has TRBV11-2 and TRBJ2-7, with TRBD2 matching over 11 bases. Looked up from germline, CDR1 is SGHAT and CDR2 is FQNNGV. Germline trimming cut 1 base from V and 3 bases from J; bases unmatched to any gene: 5. This CDR3 has 16 amino acids. This CDR3 is CASSLVALAGGYEQYF. Here the CDR3 DNA reads TGTGCCAGCAGCTTAGTAGCCCTAGCGGGAGGCTACGAGCAGTACTTC.

The chain carries TRBV7-2 and TRBJ1-5; 7 positions agree with TRBD1. The germline gives CDR1 SGHTA, CDR2 FQGNSA. The V segment lost 5 bases and the J segment 6 bases; nucleotides outside the gene matches: 10. CDR3 length: 15 amino acids. CDR3 in DNA: TGTGCCAGCAGCGTAACGATAGGGGGCGGTCAGCCCCAGCATTTT. It encodes CASSVTIGGGQPQHF.

This chain joins TRBV5-4 and TRBJ1-1; no clear D. Germline V gene data show CDR1 as SGHNT and CDR2 as YYREEE (reference sequence). V was cut by 0 bases and J by 4 bases, with 13 bases left in between. The CDR3 covers 15 residues. CDR3 loop: CASSLEGGRGTEAFF. CDR3 coding DNA: TGTGCCAGCAGCTTGGAGGGCGGTCGGGGCACTGAAGCTTTCTTT.

In DNA form, the CDR3 reads TGTGCCAGCAGCCCAGGGGGGTTTTCCAACAATGAGCAGTTCTTC. Protein sequence: CASSPGGFSNNEQFF. This rearrangement joins TRBV7-2 to TRBJ2-1, with D perhaps matching TRBD1 (7 bases). The CDR3 sequence is 15 residues long. The V gene's germline CDR1 is SGHTA and CDR2 FQGNSA. V was shortened by 5 bases and J by 5 bases, with 16 bases between the two germline ends.

The gene calls are TRBV19 and TRBJ2-2, with unresolved D. V gave up 9 bases and J gave up 8 bases, with 13 bases separating them. Germline-derived CDR1 and CDR2 are LNHDA and SQIVND (reference sequence). The CDR3 sequence is 12 residues long. For the CDR3, the DNA is TGTGCCAGGGAGACCATGACGGGGGAGCTGTTTTTT. It encodes CARETMTGELFF.

V usage is TRBV19 and J usage is TRBJ2-7; 8 nucleotides line up with TRBD1. With V trimmed by 3 bases and J by 1 base, 8 bases remained unmatched. The CDR3 covers 16 residues. The V gene's germline CDR1 is LNHDA and CDR2 SQIVND (reference sequence). DNA of the CDR3: TGTGCCAGTAGTATCCGGGGCACAGGGGGATCCTACGAGCAGTACTTC. It encodes CASSIRGTGGSYEQYF.

CDR3 in amino acids: CASNADRNTGELFF. In DNA form, the CDR3 reads TGTGCCAGCAATGCGGACAGAAACACCGGGGAGCTGTTTTTT. The chain links TRBV6-6 to TRBJ2-2; TRBD1 is a possible D gene (6 bases). The germline CDR1 and CDR2 sequences are MNHNY and SVGAGI (reference sequence). CDR3 size: 14 residues. V dropped 7 bases and J dropped 2 bases, with 11 bases sitting between them.

The gene calls are TRBV27 and TRBJ2-1; D is uncertain. Trimming took off 3 bases at V and 4 bases at J, with 7 bases between the two ends. Germline lookup yields CDR1 MNHEY and CDR2 SMNVEV (reference sequence). This CDR3 is 13 amino acids long. The CDR3, as DNA: TGTGCCAGCAGTTTGGGCAGATACAATGAGCAGTTCTTC. Translating gives CASSLGRYNEQFF.

The chain recombines TRBV9 with TRBJ2-5; TRBD1 is a possible D gene (5 bases). The CDR3 is 14 residues long. V was shortened by 0 bases and J by 5 bases, with 11 bases between the two germline ends. Germline V lookup: CDR1 SGDLS, CDR2 YYNGEE. CDR3 DNA: TGTGCCAGCAGCGTAGGGGGCGCCGCTGAGACCCAGTACTTC. Residues: CASSVGGAAETQYF.